Presented here are 2 T cell receptor beta chains from one specimen sequenced in a study of shared clonotypes between healthy human individuals. Sequenced by immunoSEQ multiplex PCR; TCRdb stores in-frame clones only, minus some. The sample shows some 2.3 million clones, over 90% of them seen only once. Sample: naive CD4+ T cells from PBMCs. The subset denotes: CD45RA+ positively selected. The receptors stem from a man younger than 35 in good health. Some clones in this sample may be carry-over from other donors' samples.

The V call is TRBV28, the J call TRBJ2-4, with 9 bases matching TRBD1. Germline CDR1 MDHEN, CDR2 SYDVKM. The CDR3 is made up of 13 amino acids. After removal of 7 bases from V and 8 bases from J, the junction contained 6 bases not matched to a gene. The CDR3 nucleotides read TGTGCCAGCAAAGGGACAGGGAGGGACATTCAGTACTTC. It specifies CASKGTGRDIQYF.

V gene TRBV4-1 combines with J gene TRBJ2-5; D call uncertain. The germline CDR1 and CDR2 sequences are MGHRA and YSYEKL. The CDR3 runs to 13 residues. V was shortened by 6 bases and J by 4 bases, with 12 bases between the two germline ends. The CDR3 loop is CASSKAAPETQYF. The CDR3 bases are TGCGCCAGCAGTAAGGCTGCCCCAGAGACCCAGTACTTC.